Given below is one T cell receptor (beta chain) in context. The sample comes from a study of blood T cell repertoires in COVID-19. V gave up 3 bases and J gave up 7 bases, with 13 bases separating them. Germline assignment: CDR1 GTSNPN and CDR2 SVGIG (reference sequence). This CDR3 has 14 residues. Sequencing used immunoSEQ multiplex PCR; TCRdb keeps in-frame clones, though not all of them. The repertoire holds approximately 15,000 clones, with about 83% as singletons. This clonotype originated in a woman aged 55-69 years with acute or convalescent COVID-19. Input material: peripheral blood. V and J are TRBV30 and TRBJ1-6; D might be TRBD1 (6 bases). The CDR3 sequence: CAWRGWGGNSPLHF. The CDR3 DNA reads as TGTGCCTGGAGGGGTTGGGGGGGCAATTCACCCCTCCACTTT.